This T cell receptor beta chain is from a study of cytomegalovirus exposure and HLA in healthy donors. Whole-study results and caveats: The study designated 150 or so TCR beta chains cytomegalovirus-associated. A missense variant in DCLRE1C was later tied to TCR beta V- and J-gene trimming. Immune exposure data for these donors was limited to CMV serostatus.

The junction had 6 bases not matched to a gene; V was cut back by 0 bases and J by 9 bases. The CDR3 is made up of 14 amino acids. Germline V lookup: CDR1 WNHNN, CDR2 SYGVQD (reference sequence). This clone was detected a few times. The antigen remains undetermined. PCR was performed using 60 Vbeta and 13 Jbeta primers. This table comes from immunoSEQ multiplex PCR, and its TCRdb copy is limited to in-frame clones, with some not included. The sample lists approximately 160,000 clones, almost 80% occurring once. The source of this sequence is a man aged 18 to 29 in good health and CMV-seropositive. Material for sequencing was PBMCs. The chain carries TRBV10-1 and TRBJ1-2; 8 positions match TRBD1. As DNA, the CDR3 is TGCGCCAGCAGTGAGTCGAGGACAGGGCTGCGCTACACCTTC. Translation: CASSESRTGLRYTF.